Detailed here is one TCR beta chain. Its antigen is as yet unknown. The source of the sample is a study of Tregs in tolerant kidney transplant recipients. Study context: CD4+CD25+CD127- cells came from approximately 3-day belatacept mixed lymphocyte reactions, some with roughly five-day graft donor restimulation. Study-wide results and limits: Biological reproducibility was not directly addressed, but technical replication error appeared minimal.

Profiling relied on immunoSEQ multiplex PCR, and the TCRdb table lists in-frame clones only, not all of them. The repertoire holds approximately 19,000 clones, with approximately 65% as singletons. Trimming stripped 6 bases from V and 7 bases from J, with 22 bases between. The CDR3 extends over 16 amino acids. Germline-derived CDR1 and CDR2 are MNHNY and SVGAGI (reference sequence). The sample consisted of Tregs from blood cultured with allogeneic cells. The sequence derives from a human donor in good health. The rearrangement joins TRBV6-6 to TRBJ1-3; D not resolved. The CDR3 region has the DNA TGTGCCAGCAGCCCCTCGCCAGTTGAGAAGCAGAACACCATATATTTT. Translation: CASSPSPVEKQNTIYF.